The present T cell receptor (beta chain) was sequenced within a study of CD8 T cells in ankylosing spondylitis. The study, taken as a whole, reports: A motif of several highly homologous TCR beta variants was seen as apparently characteristic of ankylosing spondylitis blood. Within peripheral blood, clones linked to disease were CD8+ and relatively rare. Existing reports had already noted some motif variants in reactive arthritis synovial fluid and blood. Researchers reportedly found disease-linked clones significantly enriched in matched ankylosing spondylitis synovial fluid.

The length of the CDR3 is 12 residues. CDR1 SQVTM and CDR2 ANQGSEA come from the germline V gene. Trimming shortened V by 3 bases and J by 2 bases, and 7 bases separated the two germline ends. In this sample, this clonotype turned up many times. The antigen is not known. TCRdb analysed the 5' RACE reads with MiXCR anew, one entry per CDR3 protein. Seen here are more than 250,000 distinct CDR3 sequences, 8% observed once, and the top ten hold roughly 14%. The clonotype originates from a male donor with ankylosing spondylitis. What was sequenced was blood, either unsorted or a sorted T cell fraction (not recorded which). V is TRBV29-1 and J is TRBJ1-1; no definite D call. In DNA form, the CDR3 reads TGCAGCGTTGAGCCCCATAACACTGAAGCTTTCTTT. It yields the protein CSVEPHNTEAFF.